This section outlines one TCR beta chain sequence together with its context. The antigen remains unidentified. This specimen comes from a study of naive and memory T cell subsets. General study points: This RNA-based method may be sensitive to activation-related transcript changes.

Four PCR rounds used nested alpha and beta constant region primers plus the SP2 primer. For blood and skin samples, reverse transcription used TCR alpha and beta constant primers. TCRdb re-derived calls from the 5' RACE reads in MiXCR, one entry per CDR3 protein. The sample carries about 48,000 distinct CDR3 sequences, about 4.5% recorded once. This CDR3 has 17 amino acids. The library had UMIs added by 3' ligation of an oligonucleotide to TCR cDNA. Adult healthy volunteers gave 2.5 ml peripheral blood for whole-blood RNA. Reverse transcription used DNase-treated unsorted total RNA, aiming for roughly 1 to 1,100 ng.

The sequence derives from a female donor in good health. The gene calls are TRBV3-2 and TRBJ2-3; TRBD2 is the table's D call and was not checked against the DNA. TRBV3-2 is noted as a pseudogene. The CDR3 DNA reads as TGTGCCAGCAGCCAAGATCCGTCCAGCGGGGTCACAGATACGCAGTATTTT. Protein product: CASSQDPSSGVTDTQYF.